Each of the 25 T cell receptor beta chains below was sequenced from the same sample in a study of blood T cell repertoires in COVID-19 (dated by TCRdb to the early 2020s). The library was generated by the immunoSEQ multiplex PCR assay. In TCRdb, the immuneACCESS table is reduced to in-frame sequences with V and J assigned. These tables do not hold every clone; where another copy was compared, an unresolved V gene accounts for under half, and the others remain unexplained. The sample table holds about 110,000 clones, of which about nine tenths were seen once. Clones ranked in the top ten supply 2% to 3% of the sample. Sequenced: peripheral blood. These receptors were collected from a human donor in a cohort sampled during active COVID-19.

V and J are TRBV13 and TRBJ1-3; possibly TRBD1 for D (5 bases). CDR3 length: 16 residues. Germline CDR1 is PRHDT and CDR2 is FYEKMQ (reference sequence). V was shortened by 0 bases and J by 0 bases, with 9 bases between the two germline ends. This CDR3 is CASSLGGAISGNTIYF. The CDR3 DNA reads TGTGCCAGCAGCTTAGGTGGGGCGATCTCTGGAAACACCATATATTTT.

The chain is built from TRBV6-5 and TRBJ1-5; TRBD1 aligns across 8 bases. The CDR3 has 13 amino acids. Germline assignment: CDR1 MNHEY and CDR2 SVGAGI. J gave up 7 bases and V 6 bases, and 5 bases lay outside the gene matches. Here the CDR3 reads CASRPGQGQPQHF. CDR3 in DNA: TGTGCCAGCAGACCCGGACAGGGACAGCCCCAGCATTTT.

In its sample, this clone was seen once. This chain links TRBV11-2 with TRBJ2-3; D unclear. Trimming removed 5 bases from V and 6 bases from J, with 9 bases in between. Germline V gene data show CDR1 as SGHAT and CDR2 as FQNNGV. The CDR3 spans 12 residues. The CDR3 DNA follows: TGTGCCAGCAGCCTGTCTGAGGATACGCAGTATTTT. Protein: CASSLSEDTQYF.

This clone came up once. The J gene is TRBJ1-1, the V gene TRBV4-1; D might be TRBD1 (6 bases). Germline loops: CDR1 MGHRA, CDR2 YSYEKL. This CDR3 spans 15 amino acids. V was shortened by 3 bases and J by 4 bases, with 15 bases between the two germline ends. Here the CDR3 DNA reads TGCGCCAGCAGCCACCTCCCGGGGGGGGCCACTGAAGCTTTCTTT. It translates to CASSHLPGGATEAFF.

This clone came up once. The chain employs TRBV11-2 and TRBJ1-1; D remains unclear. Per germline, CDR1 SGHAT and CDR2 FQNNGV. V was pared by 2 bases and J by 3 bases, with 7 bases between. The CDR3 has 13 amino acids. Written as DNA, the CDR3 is TGTGCCAGCAGCTTAACGGGATACACTGAAGCTTTCTTT. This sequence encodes CASSLTGYTEAFF.

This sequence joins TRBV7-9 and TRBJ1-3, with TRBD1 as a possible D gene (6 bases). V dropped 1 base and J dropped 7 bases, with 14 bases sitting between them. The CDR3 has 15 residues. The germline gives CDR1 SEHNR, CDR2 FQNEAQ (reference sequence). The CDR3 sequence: CASSLGVTGANTIYF. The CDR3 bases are TGTGCCAGCAGCTTAGGGGTGACAGGCGCGAACACCATATATTTT.

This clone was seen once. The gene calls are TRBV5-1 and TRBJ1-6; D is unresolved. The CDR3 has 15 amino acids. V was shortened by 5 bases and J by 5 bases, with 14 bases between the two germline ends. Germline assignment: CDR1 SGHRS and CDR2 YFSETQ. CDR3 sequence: CASSRYSGNNSPLHF. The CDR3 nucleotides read TGCGCCAGCAGTCGGTATAGCGGCAATAATTCACCCCTCCACTTT.

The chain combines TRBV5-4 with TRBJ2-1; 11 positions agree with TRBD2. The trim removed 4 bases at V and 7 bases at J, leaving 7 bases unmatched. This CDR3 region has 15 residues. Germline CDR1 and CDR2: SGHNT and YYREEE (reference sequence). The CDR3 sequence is CASSSAGLAVNEQFF. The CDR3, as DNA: TGTGCCAGCAGCAGTGCGGGACTAGCGGTGAATGAGCAGTTCTTC.

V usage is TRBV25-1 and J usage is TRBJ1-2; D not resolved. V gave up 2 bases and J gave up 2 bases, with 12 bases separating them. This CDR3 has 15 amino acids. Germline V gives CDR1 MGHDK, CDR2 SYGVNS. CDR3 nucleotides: TGTGCCAGCAGTGAAGCCGGGGATTTAAACTATGGCTACACCTTC. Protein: CASSEAGDLNYGYTF.

The CDR3 spells CAISAGQVMRGNQPQHF. CDR3 nucleotides: TGTGCCATCAGTGCTGGACAGGTAATGAGAGGCAATCAGCCCCAGCATTTT. The J gene is TRBJ1-5, the V gene TRBV10-3; 7 nucleotides agree with TRBD1. J lost 2 bases, V lost 4 bases, and 11 bases had no gene match. This CDR3 is built from 17 residues. CDR1 and CDR2 (germline): ENHRY, SYGVKD.

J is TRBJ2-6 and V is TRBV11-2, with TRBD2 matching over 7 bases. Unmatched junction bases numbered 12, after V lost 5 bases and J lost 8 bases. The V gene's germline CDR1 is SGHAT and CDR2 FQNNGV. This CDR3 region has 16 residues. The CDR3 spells CASSQETAGRTNVLTF. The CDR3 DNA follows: TGTGCCAGCAGCCAAGAGACAGCGGGGAGGACCAACGTCCTGACTTTC.

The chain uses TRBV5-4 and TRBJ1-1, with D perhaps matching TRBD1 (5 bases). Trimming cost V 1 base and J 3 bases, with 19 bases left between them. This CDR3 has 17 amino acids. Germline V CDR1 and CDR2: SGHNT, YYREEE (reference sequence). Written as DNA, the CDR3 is TGTGCCAGCAGCTTGCTTACACCTACAGGCCTATACACTGAAGCTTTCTTT. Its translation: CASSLLTPTGLYTEAFF.

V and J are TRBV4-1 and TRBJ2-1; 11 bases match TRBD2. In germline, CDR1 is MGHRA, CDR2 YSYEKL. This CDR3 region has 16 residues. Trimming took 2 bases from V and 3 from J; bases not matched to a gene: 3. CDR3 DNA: TGCGCCAGCAGCCAACGACTAGCGGGGAGCTACAATGAGCAGTTCTTC. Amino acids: CASSQRLAGSYNEQFF.

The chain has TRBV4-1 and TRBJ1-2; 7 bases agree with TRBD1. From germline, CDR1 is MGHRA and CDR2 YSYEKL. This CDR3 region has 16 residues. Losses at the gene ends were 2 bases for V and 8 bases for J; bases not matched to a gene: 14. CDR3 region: CASSQTSGGGGKGYTF. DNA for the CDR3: TGCGCCAGCAGCCAAACATCAGGGGGTGGGGGGAAGGGCTACACCTTC.

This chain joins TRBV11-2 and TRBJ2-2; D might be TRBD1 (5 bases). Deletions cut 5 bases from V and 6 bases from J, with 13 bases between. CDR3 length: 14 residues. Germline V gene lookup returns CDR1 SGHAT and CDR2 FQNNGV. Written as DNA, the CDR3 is TGTGCCAGCAGCCCTATAGGGGCGGCCGGGGAGCTGTTTTTT. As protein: CASSPIGAAGELFF.

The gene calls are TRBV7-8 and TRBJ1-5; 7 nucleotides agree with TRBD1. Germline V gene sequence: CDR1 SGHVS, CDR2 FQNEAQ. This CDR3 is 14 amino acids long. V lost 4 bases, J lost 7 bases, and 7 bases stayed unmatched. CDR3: CASSSQGDVQPQHF. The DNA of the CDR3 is TGTGCCAGCAGCTCGCAGGGGGACGTCCAGCCCCAGCATTTT.

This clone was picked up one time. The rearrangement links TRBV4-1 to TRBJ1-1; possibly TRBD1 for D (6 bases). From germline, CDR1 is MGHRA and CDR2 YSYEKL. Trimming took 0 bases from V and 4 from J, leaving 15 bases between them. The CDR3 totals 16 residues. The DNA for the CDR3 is TGCGCCAGCAGCCAAGACAGACAGGAGGCAGGCACTGAAGCTTTCTTT. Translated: CASSQDRQEAGTEAFF.

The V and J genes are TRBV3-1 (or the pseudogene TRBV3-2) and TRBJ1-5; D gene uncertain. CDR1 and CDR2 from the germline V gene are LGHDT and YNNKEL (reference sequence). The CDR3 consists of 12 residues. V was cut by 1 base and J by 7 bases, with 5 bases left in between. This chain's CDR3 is CASSQAGQPQHF. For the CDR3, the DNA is TGTGCCAGCAGCCAAGCGGGACAGCCCCAGCATTTT.

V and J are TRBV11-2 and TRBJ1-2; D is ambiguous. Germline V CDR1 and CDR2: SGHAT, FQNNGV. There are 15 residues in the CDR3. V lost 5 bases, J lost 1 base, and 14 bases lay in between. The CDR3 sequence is CASSPAGGINYGYTF. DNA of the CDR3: TGTGCCAGCAGCCCAGCGGGAGGGATTAACTATGGCTACACCTTC.

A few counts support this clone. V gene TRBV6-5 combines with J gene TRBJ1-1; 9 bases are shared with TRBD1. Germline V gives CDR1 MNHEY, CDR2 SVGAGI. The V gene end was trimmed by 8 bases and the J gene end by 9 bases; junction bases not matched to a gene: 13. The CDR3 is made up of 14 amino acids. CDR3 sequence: CASGDGQGKPQAFF. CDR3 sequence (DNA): TGTGCCAGCGGAGACGGACAGGGGAAGCCCCAAGCTTTCTTT.

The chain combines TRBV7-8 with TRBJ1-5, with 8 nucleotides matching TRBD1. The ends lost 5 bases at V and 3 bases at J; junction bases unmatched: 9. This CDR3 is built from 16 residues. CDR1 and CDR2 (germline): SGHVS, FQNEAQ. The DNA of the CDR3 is TGTGCCAGCAGCCCCGGACAGGGTATCCTCAATCAGCCCCAGCATTTT. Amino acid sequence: CASSPGQGILNQPQHF.

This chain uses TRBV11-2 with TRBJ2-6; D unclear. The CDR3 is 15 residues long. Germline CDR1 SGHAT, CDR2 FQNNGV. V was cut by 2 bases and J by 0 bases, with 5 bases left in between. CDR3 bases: TGTGCCAGCAGCTTATGGAGCTCTGGGGCCAACGTCCTGACTTTC. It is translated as CASSLWSSGANVLTF.

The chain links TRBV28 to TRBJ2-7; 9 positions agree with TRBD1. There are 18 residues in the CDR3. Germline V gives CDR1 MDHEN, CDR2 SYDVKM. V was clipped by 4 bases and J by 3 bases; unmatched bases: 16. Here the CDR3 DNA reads TGTGCCAGCAGTTCTCCCTATTCCACCGGGACAGGGTTCTACGAGCAGTACTTC. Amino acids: CASSSPYSTGTGFYEQYF.

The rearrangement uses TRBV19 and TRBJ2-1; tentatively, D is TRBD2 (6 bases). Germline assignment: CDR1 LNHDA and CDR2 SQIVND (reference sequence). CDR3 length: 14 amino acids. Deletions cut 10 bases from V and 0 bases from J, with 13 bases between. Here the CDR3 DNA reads TGTGCCACCACCCCCGGGAGCTCCTACAATGAGCAGTTCTTC. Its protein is CATTPGSSYNEQFF.

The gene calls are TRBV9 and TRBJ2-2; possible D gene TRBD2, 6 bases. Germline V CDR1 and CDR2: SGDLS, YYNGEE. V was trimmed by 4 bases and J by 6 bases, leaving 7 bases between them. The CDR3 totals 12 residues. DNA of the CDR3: TGTGCCAGCAGCCCGGGGGCCGGGGAGCTGTTTTTT. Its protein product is CASSPGAGELFF.